A selection of T cell receptor beta chains follows, all from one sample in a study of Graves' ophthalmopathy and Graves' hyperthyroidism. In TCRdb, the multiplex PCR reads were re-called with MiXCR into one record per CDR3 protein. The data contain tens of thousands of distinct CDR3 sequences, around half of them seen just once; the ten biggest clones take up 26%. The sample comprised peripheral blood. These TCRs come from an adult woman with stable Graves' hyperthyroidism. Each CDR3 is given with its conserved first and last residue.

>TRBJ2-7|TRBV15
CATADGTSGPSYEQYF
>TRBJ1-2|TRBV20-1
CSAIQATHGYTF
>TRBJ1-2|TRBV7-2
CASSALRTGGGYGYTF
>TRBJ2-7|TRBV18
CASSPTGDEQYF
>TRBJ1-2|TRBV2
CASRPTGSYGYTF
>TRBJ2-7|TRBV29-1
CSVDEGWTYEQYF
>TRBJ1-1|TRBV6-1
CACGQTENTEAFF
>TRBJ2-5|TRBV20-1
CSASPADRQEYF
>TRBJ1-2|TRBV6-5
CASSYSARQEGYGYTF
>TRBJ2-5|TRBV9
CASSVGLAEETQYF
>TRBJ1-3|TRBV7-2
CASSLRGVGGNTIYF
>TRBJ2-7|TRBV2
CASGREGDRVKQYF
>TRBJ2-5|TRBV3-1
CASSGTSGRYQETQYF
>TRBJ2-7|TRBV20-1
CSAYGLAGADEQYF
>TRBJ2-2|TRBV5-1
CASSMGLAGGTGELFF
>TRBJ2-2|TRBV2
CASRVTSGRYSGELFF
>TRBJ1-2|TRBV30
CAWSALVGASYGYTF
>TRBJ1-2|TRBV9
CASSPGQGAYTF
>TRBJ2-7|TRBV20-1
CSADGGDYEQYF
>TRBJ2-3|TRBV20-1
CSARPQTRIPDTQYF
>TRBJ1-2|TRBV29-1
CSVGLGQANYGYTF
>TRBJ2-7|TRBV29-1
CSVIPGQGAKSYEQYF
>TRBJ1-6|TRBV6-5
CATQGQGTSPLHF
>TRBJ2-5|TRBV30
CAWSGTREETQYF
>TRBJ2-5|TRBV5-5
CASSLVASGTQYF
>TRBJ2-3|TRBV24-1
CATSVLGDTQYF
>TRBJ1-1|TRBV9
CASSAWEGHTEAFF
>TRBJ1-1|TRBV7-6
CASSLEAAMNTEAFF
>TRBJ2-5|TRBV29-1
CSADQPGQSQETQYF
>TRBJ2-7|TRBV29-1
CSVQGSLYEQYF
>TRBJ1-2|TRBV3-1
CASSQDMGGVGAAGYTF
>TRBJ2-5|TRBV20-1
CSAYGQGGETQYF
>TRBJ1-2|TRBV19
CASSMGGKVDTF
>TRBJ1-1|TRBV6-5
CASSPPGRNTEAFF
>TRBJ2-7|TRBV9
CASSNTPGSYEQYF
>TRBJ2-5|TRBV9
CASSVEARGSGETQYF
>TRBJ1-5|TRBV7-2
CASRPGLAALQETQHF
>TRBJ1-5|TRBV7-2
CASSSTSYGQPQHF
>TRBJ2-7|TRBV20-1
CSASTGGGYEQYF
>TRBJ2-7|TRBV2
CASSEERMGTYEQYF
>TRBJ1-1|TRBV10-3
CASSLIQGGATEAFF
>TRBJ2-3|TRBV7-2
CASSLTGDTQYF
>TRBJ2-6|TRBV6-5
CASSYSIGPPLSGANVLTF
>TRBJ2-5|TRBV7-9
CASSRDGRETQYF
>TRBJ2-2|TRBV9
CASSVRGLQGTGELFF
>TRBJ2-7|TRBV7-6
CASSLGTSGFYEQYF
>TRBJ1-1|TRBV29-1
CSVVLLGVGTEAFF
>TRBJ2-2|TRBV18
CASSPPLPGLAGTGELFF